This entry concerns a single T cell receptor beta chain. The record originates from a study of blood T cell repertoires in COVID-19. Study-wide context: Samples came from the United States, Italy and Spain, spanning acute and convalescent COVID-19. T cells, B-cell-depleted T cells, or PBMCs provided the cDNA or gDNA that served as material.

V dropped 4 bases and J dropped 4 bases, with 14 bases sitting between them. The germline CDR1 and CDR2 sequences are MNHEY and SVGAGI. There are 15 residues in the CDR3. In the original analysis: Amplification from reference gene primers served as the basis for estimated nucleated cell counts. Assay used: immunoSEQ multiplex PCR; TCRdb lists only in-frame clones, some missing. D and trimming come from the DNA, and the V and J calls and clone size come from that table. The sample yields approximately 170,000 clones, about 85% seen once. The TCR sequence derives from a man between 65 and 79 years old who had recovered from COVID-19. Sequencing was performed on peripheral blood. This chain links TRBV6-5 with TRBJ2-1; weak D call: TRBD2 (5 bases). The CDR3 protein is CASSLGTREYNEQFF. CDR3 DNA sequence: TGTGCCAGCAGTTTGGGAACTAGGGAATACAATGAGCAGTTCTTC.